This TCR beta chain was observed in a study of shared clonotypes between healthy human individuals. Across the study: The study drew on a couple of women and three men aged 18 to 49 as donors. Study results and limitations: It was the non-shared clonotypes that had lower generation probabilities than clonotypes shared by all four donors.

Assay used: immunoSEQ multiplex PCR; TCRdb lists only in-frame clones, some missing. The sample yields about 690,000 clones, roughly 91% seen once. About this clone itself: Its antigen is undetermined.

CD45RO+ cells plus CCR7-negative CD45RA+ TemRA cells formed CD8 memory. The germline CDR1 and CDR2 sequences are ENHRY and SYGVKD. This CDR3 has 12 residues. J lost 6 bases, V lost 6 bases, and 5 bases had no gene match. The sample taken for sequencing was memory CD8+ T cells from PBMCs. Stated subset: CD45RO+ cells pooled with CCR7-negative TemRA cells. This receptor was obtained from a man between 18 and 35 years old in good health. Some clones in this sample may be carry-over from other donors' samples. This sequence joins TRBV10-3 and TRBJ2-7; the match to TRBD1 covers 7 bases. The CDR3 loop reads CAISTGAGEQYF. CDR3 sequence (DNA): TGTGCCATCAGCACAGGGGCAGGCGAGCAGTACTTC.